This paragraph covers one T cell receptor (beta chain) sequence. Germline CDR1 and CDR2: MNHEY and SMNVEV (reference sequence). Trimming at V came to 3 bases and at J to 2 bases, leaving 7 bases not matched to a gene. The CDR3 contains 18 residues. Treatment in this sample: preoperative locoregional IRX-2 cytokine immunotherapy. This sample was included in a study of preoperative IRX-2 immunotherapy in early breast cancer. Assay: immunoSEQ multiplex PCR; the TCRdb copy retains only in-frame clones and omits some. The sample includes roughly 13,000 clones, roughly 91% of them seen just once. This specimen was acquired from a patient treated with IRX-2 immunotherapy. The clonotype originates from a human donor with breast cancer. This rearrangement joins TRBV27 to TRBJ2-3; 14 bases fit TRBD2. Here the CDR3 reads CASSFLGLAGGNTDTQYF. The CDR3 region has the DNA TGTGCCAGCAGTTTCCTAGGACTAGCGGGGGGAAACACAGATACGCAGTATTTT.